Described below is a single T cell receptor beta chain sequence and its context. No cognate antigen has been identified for it. The record has no base qualities; no much larger clone is one base away. To demonstrate the VDJtools post-analysis software, TCR beta repertoires were profiled from the peripheral blood of about 13 young patients with multiple sclerosis. Multiple sclerosis patients were children and adolescents aged 6 to 15 years. Counted from cysteine to phenylalanine, this CDR3 has 17 amino acids. Only CDR3 DNA is held: 51 bases, read in frame from base 1. Looking up the germline V gene yields CDR1 SGDLS and CDR2 YYNGEE. V is pared back by 5 bases and J by 0 bases, with 15 bases lying between the germline termini. These data come from a study of post-analysis software for immune sequencing data (dated by TCRdb to the mid-2010s). With regard to the full study: The recorded disease courses included relapsing-remitting, secondary progressive and progressive-relapsing multiple sclerosis, and some patients had no subtype annotation. A subset of samples was prepared in parallel using single-end sample barcoding, then pooled and co-amplified after Illumina adapter ligation. The patient repertoires were compared against approximately ten previously published healthy control repertoires obtained from donors aged about 6 to 26 years.

Library creation used PCR. The sequencing machine was an Illumina HiSeq 2500. Unique molecular identifiers were incorporated into TCR beta cDNA libraries to reduce PCR and sequencing biases. Every 1 to 10 million input T cells yielded approximately 500,000 cDNA molecules, meaning each molecule approximated one T cell. The patient libraries were prepared and sequenced using the same protocol as the earlier healthy control dataset. Within a given batch, samples were prepared together, multiplexed and sequenced on the same HiSeq lane. As for the original processing: MIGEC handled the raw barcoded reads, throwing out single-read molecular identifier groups before consensus assembly and CDR3 extraction. Clonotype tables were post-analysed with VDJtools, and diversity was normalized by down-sampling all datasets to the smallest sample size. Repertoire overlap clustering matched CDR3 amino acid but not nucleotide sequences to correct batch-related cross-sample contamination. TCRdb trimmed the raw reads at Q25, called clones with MiXCR and kept productive beta chains. Each entry merges the rows of one CDR3 protein and shows their most common DNA and genes. The V and J calls were not made by the authors but by TCRdb's processing. The table for this sample lists 700,000 to 900,000 distinct CDR3 sequences; under 60% of them were counted only once. The ten largest account for approximately 5% of the sample.

General study outcomes and caveats: The multiple sclerosis patient group was slightly younger than the control group. Significantly higher frequencies in patients than in controls were found for roughly 5 TRBV segments, including TRBV5-6, TRBV5-1 and TRBV20-1. Compared with controls, multiple sclerosis patients had significantly lower normalized Chao1 diversity, a finding suggesting substantial peripheral T-cell clonal expansion. Direct clustering with F measure showed strong co-clustering of samples prepared in the same batch, prompting a batch-effect correction.

The receptor comes from a girl between 5 and 17 years old with multiple sclerosis. The sequence is built from TRBV9 and TRBJ2-6; the D gene is unclear. The sequencing sample was made of blood. This receptor carries the CDR3 CASRRTGMGSGANVLTF. At the DNA level, the sequence is TGTGCCAGCAGACGTACTGGCATGGGCTCTGGGGCCAACGTCCTGACTTTC.